Detailed here is one TCR beta chain. Antigen unknown. This sample stems from a study of graft-versus-host responses after intestinal transplantation. Points from the study as a whole: Allograft clonal ratios (graft-versus-host to host-versus-graft) were high in patients who had graft-donor T cell macrochimerism.

The protocol was immunoSEQ multiplex PCR, while the TCRdb copy is restricted to in-frame clones and leaves out a portion. Of fewer than 15,000 clones in the sample, about four fifths are singletons; the top ten hold roughly 25%. J gave up 4 bases and V 7 bases, and 8 bases lay outside the gene matches. Per the germline V gene, CDR1 is SGHRS and CDR2 is YFSETQ. The CDR3 consists of 15 residues. The clonotype comes from a human patient who received an intestinal transplant, so some T cells may come from the graft donor. The chain links TRBV5-1 to TRBJ2-3; 11 bases align to TRBD1. The sequenced sample was PBMCs, obtained after intestinal transplantation. DNA for the CDR3: TGCGCCAGCCGCAGTGGACAGGGGGCAGCAGATACGCAGTATTTT. Its protein is CASRSGQGAADTQYF.